One and the same sample provided the 26 T cell receptor beta chains below, sequenced in a study of monozygotic twins with inflammatory bowel disease (dated by TCRdb to the late 2010s). The receptor library was made with 5' RACE. Data came from an Illumina HiSeq 2500. TCRdb reprocessed the reads and lists each CDR3 protein sequence as a single entry, with no DNA. This sample's table carries roughly 320,000 distinct CDR3 sequences. About 5% of the sample comes from the top ten. The specimen sequenced was blood. The receptors were gathered from a human donor with ulcerative colitis or Crohn's disease, or a healthy co-twin of an affected twin (not recorded which).

This chain joins TRBV20-1 and TRBJ2-6. This CDR3 is built from 14 residues. CDR1 and CDR2 from the germline V gene are DFQATT and SNEGSKA (reference sequence). CDR3 region: CSARGRSGANVLTF.

The chain couples TRBV12-3 or TRBV12-4 to TRBJ2-5; the TRBD1 assignment by TCRdb is unverifiable without DNA. The length of the CDR3 is 15 residues. Here the CDR3 reads CASSLATGVTETQYF.

The gene calls are TRBV20-1 and TRBJ1-5; the TCRdb D gene call, TRBD1, has no DNA to confirm it. CDR3 length: 16 residues. Germline assignment: CDR1 DFQATT and CDR2 SNEGSKA (reference sequence). CDR3 residues: CSATRGPLYGNQPQHF.

The chain links TRBV7-2 to TRBJ2-6; checking the TCRdb D call of TRBD1 is not possible without DNA. The germline V gene has CDR1 SGHTA and CDR2 FQGNSA. This CDR3 is built from 15 residues. Here the CDR3 reads CASSWGHSGANVLTF.

The J gene is TRBJ1-5, the V gene TRBV6-1. This CDR3 has 14 residues. The V gene's germline CDR1 is MNHNS and CDR2 SASEGT. This CDR3 is CASQIKGGNQPQHF.

V gene TRBV7-7 combines with J gene TRBJ2-3. The germline V gene encodes CDR1 SSHAT and CDR2 FNYEAQ (reference sequence). This CDR3 is built from 16 residues. CDR3 in amino acids: CASASGSNTGTDTQYF.

The rearrangement joins TRBV6-2 or TRBV6-3 to TRBJ2-5; as DNA is missing, the TRBD2 call by TCRdb cannot be tested. The CDR3 is 15 amino acids. CDR1 MNHEY and CDR2 SVGEGT come from the germline V gene. CDR3: CASRLAGLLQEAQYF.

V and J are TRBV20-1 and TRBJ2-7; TCRdb lists TRBD1, though no DNA is available to test this call. The CDR3 is 13 amino acids. Germline CDR1 and CDR2: DFQATT and SNEGSKA (reference sequence). The chain's CDR3 is CSAAWTGWNEQYF.

The chain recombines TRBV3-1 with TRBJ2-1; the TCRdb D gene call, TRBD1, has no DNA to confirm it. CDR3 size: 12 residues. Germline loops: CDR1 LGHDT, CDR2 YNNKEL (reference sequence). CDR3: CASSQGRYEQFF.

This chain joins TRBV6-1 and TRBJ2-7. This CDR3 contains 11 residues. From germline, CDR1 is MNHNS and CDR2 SASEGT. The CDR3 protein is CASSAYVEQYF.

The chain couples TRBV5-1 to TRBJ2-3; TCRdb picks TRBD2, but there is no DNA to check that call. There are 14 residues in the CDR3. Germline V CDR1 and CDR2: SGHRS, YFSETQ. The CDR3 sequence is CASMELVFGDTQYF.

This chain uses TRBV29-1 with TRBJ2-7. This CDR3 has 13 residues. CDR1 and CDR2 (germline): SQVTM, ANQGSEA. The CDR3 loop is CSVLEGSSYEQYF.

The V call is TRBV29-1, the J call TRBJ2-2; TCRdb's D call of TRBD1 is untestable without DNA. The CDR3 is 12 residues long. Germline lookup yields CDR1 SQVTM and CDR2 ANQGSEA. This CDR3 reads CSAQGSTGELFF.

The rearrangement uses TRBV7-2 and TRBJ2-5; without DNA, the TCRdb call of TRBD1 cannot be checked. In germline, CDR1 is SGHTA, CDR2 FQGNSA. The CDR3 sequence is 13 residues long. The CDR3 sequence: CASSLEQGSAQYF.

V gene TRBV20-1 combines with J gene TRBJ2-5; TCRdb lists TRBD2, though no DNA is available to test this call. Per germline, CDR1 DFQATT and CDR2 SNEGSKA (reference sequence). This CDR3 is 13 amino acids long. CDR3 sequence: CSASRRAGETQYF.

The chain combines TRBV6-2 or TRBV6-3 with TRBJ1-1; TCRdb picks TRBD1, but there is no DNA to check that call. Germline V gives CDR1 MNHEY, CDR2 SVGEGT. The length of the CDR3 is 14 residues. CDR3 region: CASSRTGMNTEAFF.

The chain recombines TRBV7-2 with TRBJ2-7; the TCRdb D gene call, TRBD1, has no DNA to confirm it. The CDR3 loop spans 15 amino acids. CDR1 is SGHTA, CDR2 FQGNSA, per germline. CDR3 amino acids: CASSSDPNRGYEQYF.

J is TRBJ2-1 and V is TRBV19; TCRdb calls TRBD1, which cannot be checked without DNA. The CDR3 consists of 16 residues. The germline V gene encodes CDR1 LNHDA and CDR2 SQIVND (reference sequence). The CDR3 protein is CASRKNGGDGSYEQFF.

This rearrangement joins TRBV5-6 to TRBJ1-1; no DNA is available, so the TRBD1 call from TCRdb remains unchecked. This CDR3 comprises 14 residues. Looked up from germline, CDR1 is SGHDT and CDR2 is YYEEEE. CDR3 in amino acids: CASSFQGRYTEAFF.

The chain uses TRBV18 and TRBJ1-5. CDR1 KGHSH and CDR2 LQKENI come from the germline V gene. The CDR3 sequence is 14 residues long. The CDR3 here is CASSPASGNQPQHF.

This sequence joins TRBV3-1 and TRBJ2-2; TCRdb outputs TRBD1, but without DNA this stays unchecked. The CDR3 has 16 amino acids. From germline, CDR1 is LGHDT and CDR2 YNNKEL (reference sequence). The CDR3: CASSLNPQGYPGELFF.

The rearrangement links TRBV7-2 to TRBJ1-2; TCRdb indicates TRBD1, and absent DNA this call remains unverified. The CDR3 runs to 15 residues. Per the germline V gene, CDR1 is SGHTA and CDR2 is FQGNSA. CDR3 in amino acids: CASSLNIRGSNGYTF. The whole variable domain, filled in from reference TRBV7-2 and TRBJ1-2, reads GAGVSQSPSNKVTEKGKDVELRCDPISGHTALYWYRQSLGQGLEFLIYFQGNSAPDKSGLPSDRFSAERTGGSVSTLTIQRTQQEDSAVYLCASSLNIRGSNGYTFGSGTRLTVV.

The CDR3 sequence is CASSLRGTAQETQYF. The genes are TRBV12-3 or TRBV12-4 and TRBJ2-5; TCRdb calls TRBD1, which cannot be checked without DNA. The CDR3 totals 15 residues.

V gene TRBV7-9 combines with J gene TRBJ2-3; TCRdb selects TRBD2, and the lack of DNA leaves this call unchecked. Germline V gene data show CDR1 as SEHNR and CDR2 as FQNEAQ (reference sequence). This CDR3 has 11 amino acids. CDR3: CASSSSNTQYF.

The CDR3 sequence: CASSLAGLGQNPSRTQYF. The chain joins TRBV7-2 to TRBJ2-5; the TCRdb call, TRBD2, lacks DNA for checking. The CDR3 consists of 18 residues. CDR1 SGHTA and CDR2 FQGNSA come from the germline V gene.

This sequence joins TRBV9 and TRBJ2-5; the D call of TRBD2 rests on TCRdb alone, since no DNA is present to check it. Germline V CDR1 and CDR2: SGDLS, YYNGEE. The CDR3 extends over 14 amino acids. This chain's CDR3 is CASGGGLGQETQYF. Complete variable domain (other parts from reference TRBV9 and TRBJ2-5): DSGVTQTPKHLITATGQRVTLRCSPRSGDLSVYWYQQSLDQGLQFLIQYYNGEERAKGNILERFSAQQFPDLHSELNLSSLELGDSALYFCASGGGLGQETQYFGPGTRLLVL.